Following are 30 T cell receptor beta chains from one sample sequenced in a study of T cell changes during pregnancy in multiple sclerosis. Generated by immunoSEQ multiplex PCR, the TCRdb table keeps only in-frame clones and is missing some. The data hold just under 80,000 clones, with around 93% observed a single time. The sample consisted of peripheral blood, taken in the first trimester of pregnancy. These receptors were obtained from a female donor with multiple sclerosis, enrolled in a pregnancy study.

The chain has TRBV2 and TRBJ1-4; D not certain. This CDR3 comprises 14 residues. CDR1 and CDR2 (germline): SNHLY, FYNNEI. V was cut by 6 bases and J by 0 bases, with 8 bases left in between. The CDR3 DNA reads TGTGCCAGCAGACTACATGCAACTAATGAAAAACTGTTTTTT. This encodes CASRLHATNEKLFF.

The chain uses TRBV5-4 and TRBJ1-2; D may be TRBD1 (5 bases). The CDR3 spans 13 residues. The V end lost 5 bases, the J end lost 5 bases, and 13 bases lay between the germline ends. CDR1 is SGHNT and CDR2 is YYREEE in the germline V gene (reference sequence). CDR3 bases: TGTGCCAGCAGTGGGGGGGGGTATTATGGCTACACCTTC. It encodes CASSGGGYYGYTF. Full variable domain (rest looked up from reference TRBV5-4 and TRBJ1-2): ETGVTQSPTHLIKTRGQQVTLRCSSQSGHNTVSWYQQALGQGPQFIFQYYREEENGRGNFPPRFSGLQFPNYSSELNVNALELDDSALYLCASSGGGYYGYTFGSGTRLTVV.

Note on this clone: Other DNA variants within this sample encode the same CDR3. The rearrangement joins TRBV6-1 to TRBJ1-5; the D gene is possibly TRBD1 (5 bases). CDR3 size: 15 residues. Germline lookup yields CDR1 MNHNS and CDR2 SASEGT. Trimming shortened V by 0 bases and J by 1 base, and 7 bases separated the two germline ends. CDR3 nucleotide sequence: TGTGCCAGCAGTGAAGCGGGGGGGAGCAATCAGCCCCAGCATTTT. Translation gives CASSEAGGSNQPQHF.

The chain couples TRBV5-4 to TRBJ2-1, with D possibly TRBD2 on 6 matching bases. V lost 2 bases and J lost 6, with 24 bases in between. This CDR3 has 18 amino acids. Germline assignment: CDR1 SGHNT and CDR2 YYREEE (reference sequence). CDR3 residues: CASSLVPLLGQGGNEQFF. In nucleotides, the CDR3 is TGTGCCAGCAGCTTAGTTCCCCTATTGGGCCAGGGAGGCAATGAGCAGTTCTTC.

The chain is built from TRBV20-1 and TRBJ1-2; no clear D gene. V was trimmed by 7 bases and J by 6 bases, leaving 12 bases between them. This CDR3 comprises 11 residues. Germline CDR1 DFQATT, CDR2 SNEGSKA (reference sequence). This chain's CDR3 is CSVGGIDGYTF. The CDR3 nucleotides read TGCAGTGTAGGAGGGATTGATGGCTACACCTTC.

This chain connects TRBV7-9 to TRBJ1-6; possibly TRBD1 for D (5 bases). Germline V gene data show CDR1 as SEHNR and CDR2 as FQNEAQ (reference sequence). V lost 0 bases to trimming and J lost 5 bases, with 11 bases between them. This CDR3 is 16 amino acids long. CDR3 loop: CASSLASTGHNSPLHF. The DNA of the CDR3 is TGTGCCAGCAGCTTAGCGTCCACAGGTCATAATTCACCCCTCCACTTT.

CDR3 residues: CASSIRQGAYEQYF. In nucleotides, the CDR3 is TGTGCCAGCAGTATTAGACAGGGGGCTTACGAGCAGTACTTC. This rearrangement joins TRBV6-8 to TRBJ2-7; 10 bases are shared with TRBD1. The CDR3 length is 14 residues. V trimming: 5 bases; J trimming: 4 bases; junction bases outside the gene matches: 5. Germline CDR1 reads MNHGY; CDR2 reads SAAAGT.

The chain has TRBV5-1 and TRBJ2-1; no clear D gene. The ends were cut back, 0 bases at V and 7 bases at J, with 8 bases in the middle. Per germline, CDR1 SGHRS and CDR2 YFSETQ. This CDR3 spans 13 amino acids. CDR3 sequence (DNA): TGCGCCAGCAGCTTGGATCGTCGGAATGAGCAGTTCTTC. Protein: CASSLDRRNEQFF.

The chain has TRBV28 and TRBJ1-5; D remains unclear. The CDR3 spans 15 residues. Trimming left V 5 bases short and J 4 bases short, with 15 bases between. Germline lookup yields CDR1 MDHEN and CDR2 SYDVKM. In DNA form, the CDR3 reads TGTGCCAGCAGTGCCCTCCACAGTTTTAATCAGCCCCAGCATTTT. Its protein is CASSALHSFNQPQHF. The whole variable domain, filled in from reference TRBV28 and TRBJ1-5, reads DVKVTQSSRYLVKRTGEKVFLECVQDMDHENMFWYRQDPGLGLRLIYFSYDVKMKEKGDIPEGYSVSREKKERFSLILESASTNQTSMYLCASSALHSFNQPQHFGDGTRLSIL.

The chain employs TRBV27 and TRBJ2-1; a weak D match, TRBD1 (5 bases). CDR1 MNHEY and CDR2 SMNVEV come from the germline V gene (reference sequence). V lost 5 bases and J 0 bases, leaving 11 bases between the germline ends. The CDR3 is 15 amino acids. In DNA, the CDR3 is TGTGCCAGCAGTGAGTCCCAGGGCTCCTACAATGAGCAGTTCTTC. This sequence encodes CASSESQGSYNEQFF.

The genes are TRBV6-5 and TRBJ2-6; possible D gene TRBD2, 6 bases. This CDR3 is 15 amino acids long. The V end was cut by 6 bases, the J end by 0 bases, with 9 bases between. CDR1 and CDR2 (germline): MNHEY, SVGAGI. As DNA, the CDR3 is TGTGCCAGCAGGGAGGGCTTCTCTGGGGCCAACGTCCTGACTTTC. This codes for CASREGFSGANVLTF.

In DNA, the CDR3 is TGTGCCAGCAGGGCTGGGACAGGGAAATCCTACGAGCAGTACTTC. It is translated as CASRAGTGKSYEQYF. The chain has TRBV2 and TRBJ2-7; 9 bases align to TRBD1. V trimming: 6 bases; J trimming: 1 base; junction bases outside the gene matches: 7. The CDR3 is 15 residues long. Looked up from germline, CDR1 is SNHLY and CDR2 is FYNNEI.

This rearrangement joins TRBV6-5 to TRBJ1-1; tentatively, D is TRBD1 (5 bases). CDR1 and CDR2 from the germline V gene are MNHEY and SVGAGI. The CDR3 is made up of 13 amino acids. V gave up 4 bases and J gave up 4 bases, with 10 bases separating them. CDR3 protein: CASSSLTGTEAFF. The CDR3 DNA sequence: TGTGCCAGCAGTTCGCTCACAGGCACTGAAGCTTTCTTT.

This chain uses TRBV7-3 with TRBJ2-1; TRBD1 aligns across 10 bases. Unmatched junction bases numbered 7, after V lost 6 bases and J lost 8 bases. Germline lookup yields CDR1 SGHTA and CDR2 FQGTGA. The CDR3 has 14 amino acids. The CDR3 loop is CASSGDRGSDEQFF. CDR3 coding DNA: TGTGCCAGCAGTGGGGACAGGGGTTCCGATGAGCAGTTCTTC.

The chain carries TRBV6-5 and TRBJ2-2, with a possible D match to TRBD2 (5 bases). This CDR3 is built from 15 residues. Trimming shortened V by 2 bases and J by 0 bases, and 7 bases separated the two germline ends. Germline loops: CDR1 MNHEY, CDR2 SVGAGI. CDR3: CASSYKGANTGELFF. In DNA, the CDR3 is TGTGCCAGCAGTTACAAGGGAGCGAACACCGGGGAGCTGTTTTTT.

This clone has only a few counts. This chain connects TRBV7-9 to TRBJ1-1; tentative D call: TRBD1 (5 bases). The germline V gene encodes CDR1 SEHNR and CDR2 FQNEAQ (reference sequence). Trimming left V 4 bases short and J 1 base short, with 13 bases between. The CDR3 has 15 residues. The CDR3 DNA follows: TGTGCCAGCAGCTCTCCGGGACTGCCGAACACTGAAGCTTTCTTT. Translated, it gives CASSSPGLPNTEAFF.

The CDR3 spells CASSLWGRAREGVSYEQYF. Here the CDR3 DNA reads TGTGCCAGCAGTTTATGGGGTAGAGCGCGGGAGGGGGTCTCCTACGAGCAGTACTTC. The chain employs TRBV28 and TRBJ2-7, with 9 positions matching TRBD2. The germline CDR1 and CDR2 sequences are MDHEN and SYDVKM. The J segment lost 0 bases and the V segment lost 0 bases, leaving 12 bases of the junction unmatched. The CDR3 length is 19 residues.

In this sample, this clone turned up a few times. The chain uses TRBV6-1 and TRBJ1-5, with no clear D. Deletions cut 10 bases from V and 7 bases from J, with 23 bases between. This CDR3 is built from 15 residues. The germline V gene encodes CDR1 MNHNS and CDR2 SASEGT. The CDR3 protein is CATMGSGGGRQPQHF. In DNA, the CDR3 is TGTGCCACCATGGGTTCGGGAGGAGGGAGGCAGCCCCAGCATTTT.

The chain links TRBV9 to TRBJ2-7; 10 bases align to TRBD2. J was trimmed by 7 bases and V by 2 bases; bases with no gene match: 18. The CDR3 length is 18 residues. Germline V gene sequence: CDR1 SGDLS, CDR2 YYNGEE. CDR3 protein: CASSVDGPRGTSVGEQYF. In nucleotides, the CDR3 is TGTGCCAGCAGCGTTGACGGGCCGAGGGGGACTAGCGTGGGGGAGCAGTACTTC.

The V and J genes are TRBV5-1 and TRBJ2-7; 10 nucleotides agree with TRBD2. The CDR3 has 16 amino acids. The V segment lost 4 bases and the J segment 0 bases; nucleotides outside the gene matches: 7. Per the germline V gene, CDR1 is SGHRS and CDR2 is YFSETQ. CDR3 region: CASSASGTSVSYEQYF. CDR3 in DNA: TGCGCCAGCAGCGCCTCCGGGACTAGCGTCTCCTACGAGCAGTACTTC.

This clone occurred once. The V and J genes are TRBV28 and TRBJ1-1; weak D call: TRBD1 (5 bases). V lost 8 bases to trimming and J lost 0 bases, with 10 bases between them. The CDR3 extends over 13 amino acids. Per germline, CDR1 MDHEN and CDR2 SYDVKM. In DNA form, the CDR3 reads TGTGCCAGCCGTTACAGGCTGAACACTGAAGCTTTCTTT. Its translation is CASRYRLNTEAFF.

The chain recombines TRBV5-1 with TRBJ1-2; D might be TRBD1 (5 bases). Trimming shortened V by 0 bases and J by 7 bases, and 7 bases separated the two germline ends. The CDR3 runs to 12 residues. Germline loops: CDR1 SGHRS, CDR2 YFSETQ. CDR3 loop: CASSLEGAGYTF. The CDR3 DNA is TGCGCCAGCAGCTTGGAAGGGGCTGGCTACACCTTC.

CDR3 region: CASSYRGNNYGYTF. The CDR3 bases are TGTGCCAGCAGTTACCGGGGGAATAACTATGGCTACACCTTC. The chain links TRBV6-5 to TRBJ1-2, with D perhaps matching TRBD1 (5 bases). V lost 2 bases, J lost 1 base, and 8 bases lay in between. The CDR3 totals 14 residues. Germline V gives CDR1 MNHEY, CDR2 SVGAGI.

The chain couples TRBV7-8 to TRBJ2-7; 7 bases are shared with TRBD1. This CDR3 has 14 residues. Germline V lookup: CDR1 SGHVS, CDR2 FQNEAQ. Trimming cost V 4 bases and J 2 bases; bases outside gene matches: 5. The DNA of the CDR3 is TGTGCCAGCAGCTCGACAGGGAGAACCTACGAGCAGTACTTC. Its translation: CASSSTGRTYEQYF.

Here the CDR3 reads CASSQDSRGVRAFF. CDR3 nucleotides: TGCGCCAGCAGCCAAGATTCGCGGGGCGTAAGAGCTTTCTTT. The chain uses TRBV4-3 and TRBJ1-1; D might be TRBD1 (5 bases). The CDR3 is 14 residues long. Trimming removed 0 bases from V and 10 bases from J, with 15 bases in between. CDR1 LGHNA and CDR2 YSLEER come from the germline V gene.

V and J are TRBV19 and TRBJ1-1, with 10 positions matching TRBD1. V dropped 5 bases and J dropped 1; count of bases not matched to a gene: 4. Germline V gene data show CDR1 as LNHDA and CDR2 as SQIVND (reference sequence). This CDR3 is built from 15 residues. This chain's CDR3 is CASSPRTGGNTEAFF. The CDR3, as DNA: TGTGCCAGTAGTCCCCGGACAGGGGGGAACACTGAAGCTTTCTTT.

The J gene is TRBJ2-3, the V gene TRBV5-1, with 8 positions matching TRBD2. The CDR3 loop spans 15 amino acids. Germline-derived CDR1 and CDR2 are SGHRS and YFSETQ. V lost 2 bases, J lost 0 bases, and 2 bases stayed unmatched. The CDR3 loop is CASSLSGRSTDTQYF. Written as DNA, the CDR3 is TGCGCCAGCAGCTTAAGCGGGAGAAGCACAGATACGCAGTATTTT.

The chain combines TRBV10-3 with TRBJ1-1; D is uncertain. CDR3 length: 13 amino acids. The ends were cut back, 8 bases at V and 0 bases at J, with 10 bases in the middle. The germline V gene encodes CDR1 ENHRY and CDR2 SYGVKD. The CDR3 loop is CAIRGSLNTEAFF. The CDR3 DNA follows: TGTGCCATCCGAGGCAGCTTGAACACTGAAGCTTTCTTT.

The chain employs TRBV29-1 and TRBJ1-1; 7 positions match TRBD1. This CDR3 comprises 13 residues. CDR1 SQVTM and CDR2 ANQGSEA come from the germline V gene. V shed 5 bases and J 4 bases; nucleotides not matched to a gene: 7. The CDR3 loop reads CSVTRQGITEAFF. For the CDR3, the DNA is TGCAGCGTTACCCGACAGGGTATCACTGAAGCTTTCTTT.

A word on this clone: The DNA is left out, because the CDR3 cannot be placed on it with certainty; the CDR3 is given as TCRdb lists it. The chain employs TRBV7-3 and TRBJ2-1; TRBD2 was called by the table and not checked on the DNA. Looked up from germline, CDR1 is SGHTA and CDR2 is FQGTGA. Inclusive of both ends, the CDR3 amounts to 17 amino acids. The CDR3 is CASSLGASFGSGNEQFF.